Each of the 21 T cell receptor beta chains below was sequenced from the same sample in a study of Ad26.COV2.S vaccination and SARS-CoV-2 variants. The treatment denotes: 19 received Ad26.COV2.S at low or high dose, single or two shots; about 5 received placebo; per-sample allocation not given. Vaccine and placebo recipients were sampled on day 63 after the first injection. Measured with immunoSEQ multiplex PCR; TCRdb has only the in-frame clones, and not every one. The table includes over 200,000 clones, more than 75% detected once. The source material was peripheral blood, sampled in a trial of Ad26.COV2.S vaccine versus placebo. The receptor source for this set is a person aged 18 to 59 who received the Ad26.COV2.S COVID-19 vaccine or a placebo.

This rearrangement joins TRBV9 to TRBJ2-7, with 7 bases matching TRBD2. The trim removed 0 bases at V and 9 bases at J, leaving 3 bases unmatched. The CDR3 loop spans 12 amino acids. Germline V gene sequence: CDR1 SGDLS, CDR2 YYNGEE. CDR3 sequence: CASSVERGRQYF. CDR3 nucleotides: TGTGCCAGCAGCGTAGAGCGGGGACGGCAGTACTTC.

The chain's CDR3 is CASGGTGLSSYEQYF. In DNA form, the CDR3 reads TGTGCCAGCGGAGGGACTGGGTTAAGCTCCTACGAGCAGTACTTC. The rearrangement links TRBV6-5 to TRBJ2-7, with D possibly matching TRBD2 (6 bases). The V gene's germline CDR1 is MNHEY and CDR2 SVGAGI. The CDR3 is 15 amino acids. Trimming cost V 8 bases and J 0 bases, with 17 bases left between them.

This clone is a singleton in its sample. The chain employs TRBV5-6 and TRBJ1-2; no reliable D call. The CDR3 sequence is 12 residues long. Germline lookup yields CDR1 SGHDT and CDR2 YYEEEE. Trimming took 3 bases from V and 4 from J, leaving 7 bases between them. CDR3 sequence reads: CASSSYTYGYTF. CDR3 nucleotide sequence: TGTGCCAGCAGCTCCTATACCTATGGCTACACCTTC.

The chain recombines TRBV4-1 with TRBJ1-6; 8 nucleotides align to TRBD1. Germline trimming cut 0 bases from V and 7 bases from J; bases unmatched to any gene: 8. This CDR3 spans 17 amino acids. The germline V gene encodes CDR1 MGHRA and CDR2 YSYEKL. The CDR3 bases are TGCGCCAGCAGCCAAGATCTGGGGGACAGGCTAAATTCACCCCTCCACTTT. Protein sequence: CASSQDLGDRLNSPLHF.

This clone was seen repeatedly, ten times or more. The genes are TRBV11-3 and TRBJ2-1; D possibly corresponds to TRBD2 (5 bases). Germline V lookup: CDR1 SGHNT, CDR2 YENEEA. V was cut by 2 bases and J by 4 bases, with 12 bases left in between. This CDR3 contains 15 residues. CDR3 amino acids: CASSLSREPYNEQFF. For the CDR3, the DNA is TGTGCCAGCAGCTTATCGAGGGAACCGTACAATGAGCAGTTCTTC.

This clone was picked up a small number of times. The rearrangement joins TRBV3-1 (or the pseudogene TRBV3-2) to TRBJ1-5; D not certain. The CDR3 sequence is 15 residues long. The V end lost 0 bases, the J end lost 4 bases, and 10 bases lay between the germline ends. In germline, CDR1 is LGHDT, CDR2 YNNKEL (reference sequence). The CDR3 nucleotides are TGTGCCAGCAGCCAAGATTTCGGGCAGAATCAGCCCCAGCATTTT. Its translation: CASSQDFGQNQPQHF.

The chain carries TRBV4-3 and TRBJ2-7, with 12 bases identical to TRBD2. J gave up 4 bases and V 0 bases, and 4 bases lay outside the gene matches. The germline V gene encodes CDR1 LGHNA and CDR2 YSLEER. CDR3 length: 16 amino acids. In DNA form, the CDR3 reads TGCGCCAGCAGCCAAGAGGGGGGACTAGCGGGTTACGAGCAGTACTTC. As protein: CASSQEGGLAGYEQYF.

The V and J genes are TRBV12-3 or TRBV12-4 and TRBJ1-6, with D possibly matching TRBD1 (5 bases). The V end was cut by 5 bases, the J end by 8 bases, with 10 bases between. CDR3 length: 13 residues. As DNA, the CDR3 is TGTGCCAGCAGTACAGGAACAGATTCACCCCTCCACTTT. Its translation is CASSTGTDSPLHF.

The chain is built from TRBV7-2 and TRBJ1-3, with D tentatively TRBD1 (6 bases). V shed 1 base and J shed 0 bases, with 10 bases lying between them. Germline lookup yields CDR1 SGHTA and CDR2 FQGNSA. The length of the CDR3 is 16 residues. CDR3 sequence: CASSLDIGGSGNTIYF. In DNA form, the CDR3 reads TGTGCCAGCAGCTTAGATATAGGGGGCTCTGGAAACACCATATATTTT. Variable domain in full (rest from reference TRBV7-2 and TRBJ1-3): GAGVSQSPSNKVTEKGKDVELRCDPISGHTALYWYRQSLGQGLEFLIYFQGNSAPDKSGLPSDRFSAERTGGSVSTLTIQRTQQEDSAVYLCASSLDIGGSGNTIYFGEGSWLTVV.

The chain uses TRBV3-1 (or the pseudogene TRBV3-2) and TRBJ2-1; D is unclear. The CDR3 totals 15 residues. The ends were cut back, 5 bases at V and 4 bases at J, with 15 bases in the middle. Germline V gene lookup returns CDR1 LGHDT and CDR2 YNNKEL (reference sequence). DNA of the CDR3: TGTGCCAGCAGCAGAGACTCGAGAGATTACAATGAGCAGTTCTTC. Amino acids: CASSRDSRDYNEQFF.

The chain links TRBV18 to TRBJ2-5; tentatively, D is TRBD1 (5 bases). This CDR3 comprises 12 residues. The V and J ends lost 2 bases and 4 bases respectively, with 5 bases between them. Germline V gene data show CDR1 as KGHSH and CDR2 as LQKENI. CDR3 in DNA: TGTGCCAGCTCACCAGGGGCAGAGACCCAGTACTTC. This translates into CASSPGAETQYF.

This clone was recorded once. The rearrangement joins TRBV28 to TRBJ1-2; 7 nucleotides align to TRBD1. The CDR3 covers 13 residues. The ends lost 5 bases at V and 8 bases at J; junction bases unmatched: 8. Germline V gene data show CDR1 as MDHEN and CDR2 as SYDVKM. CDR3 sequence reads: CASSRWDRVGYTF. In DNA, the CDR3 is TGTGCCAGCAGTCGCTGGGACAGAGTAGGCTACACCTTC.

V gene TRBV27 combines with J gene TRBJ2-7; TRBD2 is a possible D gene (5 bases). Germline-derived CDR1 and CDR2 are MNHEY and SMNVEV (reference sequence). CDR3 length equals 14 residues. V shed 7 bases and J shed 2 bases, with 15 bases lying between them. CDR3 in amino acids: CASTFGVPPYEQYF. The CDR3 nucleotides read TGTGCCAGCACCTTCGGGGTCCCCCCCTACGAGCAGTACTTC.

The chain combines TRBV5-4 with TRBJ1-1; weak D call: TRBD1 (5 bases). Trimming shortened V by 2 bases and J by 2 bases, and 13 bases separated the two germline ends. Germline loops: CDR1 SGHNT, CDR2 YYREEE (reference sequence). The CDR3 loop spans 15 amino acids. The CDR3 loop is CASSFLGRINTEAFF. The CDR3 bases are TGTGCCAGCAGCTTTTTGGGACGCATCAACACTGAAGCTTTCTTT.

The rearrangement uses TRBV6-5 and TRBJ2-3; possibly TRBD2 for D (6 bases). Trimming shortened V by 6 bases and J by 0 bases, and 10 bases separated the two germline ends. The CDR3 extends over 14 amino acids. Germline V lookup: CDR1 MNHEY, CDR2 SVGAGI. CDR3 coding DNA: TGTGCCAGCAGCCTAGCGCGAAGCACAGATACGCAGTATTTT. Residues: CASSLARSTDTQYF.

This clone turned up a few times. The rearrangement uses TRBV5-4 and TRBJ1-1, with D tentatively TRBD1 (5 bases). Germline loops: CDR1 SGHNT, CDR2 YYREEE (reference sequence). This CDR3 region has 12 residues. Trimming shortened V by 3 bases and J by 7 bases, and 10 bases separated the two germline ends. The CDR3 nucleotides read TGTGCCAGCAGCTGGGGACCTGATGAAGCTTTCTTT. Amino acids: CASSWGPDEAFF.

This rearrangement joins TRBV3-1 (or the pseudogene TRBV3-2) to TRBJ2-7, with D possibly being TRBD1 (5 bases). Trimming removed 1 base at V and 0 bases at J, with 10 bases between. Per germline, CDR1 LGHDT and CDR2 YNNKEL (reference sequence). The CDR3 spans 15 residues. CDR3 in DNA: TGTGCCAGCAGCCAAGGGCCAGGGATCTCCTACGAGCAGTACTTC. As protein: CASSQGPGISYEQYF.

The DNA for the CDR3 is TGTGCCTGGAGTGTACCGGACCTAGCGGGATCAGATACGCAGTATTTT. Encoded protein: CAWSVPDLAGSDTQYF. The chain has TRBV30 and TRBJ2-3; 9 bases line up with TRBD2. The CDR3 has 16 amino acids. CDR1 is GTSNPN and CDR2 is SVGIG in the germline V gene (reference sequence). V shed 0 bases and J 4 bases; nucleotides not matched to a gene: 8. The variable domain in full, with the rest retrieved from reference TRBV30 and TRBJ2-3, is SQTIHQWPATLVQPVGSPLSLECTVEGTSNPNLYWYRQAAGRGLQLLFYSVGIGQISSEVPQNLSASRPQDRQFILSSKKLLLSDSGFYLCAWSVPDLAGSDTQYFGPGTRLTVL.

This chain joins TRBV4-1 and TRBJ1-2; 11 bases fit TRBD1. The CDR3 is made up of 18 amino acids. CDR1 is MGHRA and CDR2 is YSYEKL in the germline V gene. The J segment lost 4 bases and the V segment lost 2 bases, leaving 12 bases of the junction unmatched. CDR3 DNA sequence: TGCGCCAGCAGCCAAACCGGGACAGGGGGAGGCTACGTCTATGGCTACACCTTC. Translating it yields CASSQTGTGGGYVYGYTF.

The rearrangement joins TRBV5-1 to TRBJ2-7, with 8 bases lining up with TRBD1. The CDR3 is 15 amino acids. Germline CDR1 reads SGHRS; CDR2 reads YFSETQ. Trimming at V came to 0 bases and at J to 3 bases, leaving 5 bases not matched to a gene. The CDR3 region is CASSLGATGVYEQYF. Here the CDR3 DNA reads TGCGCCAGCAGCTTGGGGGCGACAGGGGTCTACGAGCAGTACTTC.

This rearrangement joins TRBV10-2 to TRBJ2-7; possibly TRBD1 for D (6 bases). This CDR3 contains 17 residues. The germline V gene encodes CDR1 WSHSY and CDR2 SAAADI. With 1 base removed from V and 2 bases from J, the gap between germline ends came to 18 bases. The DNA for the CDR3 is TGCGCCAGCAGTGAGTACGAAATCCGGGACACCACCTACGAGCAGTACTTC. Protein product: CASSEYEIRDTTYEQYF.